The next 21 T cell receptor beta chains were all read from a single sample in a study of T cell responses to AZD1222 COVID-19 vaccine. Sequencing used immunoSEQ multiplex PCR; TCRdb keeps in-frame clones, though not all of them. The sample holds roughly 130,000 clones, roughly 88% seen once. The sequences come from peripheral blood, collected on day 0 of AZD1222 vaccination. The source is an adult in good health.

This clone was observed a single time. The V call is TRBV2, the J call TRBJ1-3; D uncertain. This CDR3 contains 14 residues. CDR1 SNHLY and CDR2 FYNNEI come from the germline V gene. Trimming shortened V by 2 bases and J by 0 bases, and 5 bases separated the two germline ends. CDR3 residues: CASSEYSSGNTIYF. The CDR3 DNA follows: TGTGCCAGCAGTGAATATAGCTCTGGAAACACCATATATTTT.

The chain uses TRBV19 and TRBJ1-2; the match to TRBD1 covers 8 bases. CDR1 LNHDA and CDR2 SQIVND come from the germline V gene (reference sequence). The CDR3 spans 15 residues. Germline trimming cut 5 bases from V and 5 bases from J; bases unmatched to any gene: 10. The CDR3 spells CASSARTGFEYGYTF. The CDR3 DNA reads TGTGCCAGTAGTGCCCGGACAGGGTTCGAATATGGCTACACCTTC.

The chain uses TRBV11-1 and TRBJ1-2; D gene unclear. V was pared by 5 bases and J by 1 base, with 11 bases between. Germline assignment: CDR1 SGHAT and CDR2 FQDESV (reference sequence). The CDR3 covers 14 residues. CDR3 bases: TGTGCCAGCAGCCCCCAGGCCTTTAACTATGGCTACACCTTC. Its protein is CASSPQAFNYGYTF.

The chain employs TRBV19 and TRBJ1-2, with D perhaps matching TRBD1 (6 bases). Trimming took 8 bases from V and 8 from J, leaving 12 bases between them. The CDR3 runs to 11 residues. Germline-derived CDR1 and CDR2 are LNHDA and SQIVND (reference sequence). The CDR3 DNA reads as TGTGCCAGTGGGACAACTAGCGGCTACACCTTC. As protein: CASGTTSGYTF.

The V and J genes are TRBV29-1 and TRBJ2-7, with TRBD2 matching 8 bases. Per germline, CDR1 SQVTM and CDR2 ANQGSEA. The CDR3 extends over 16 amino acids. V shed 5 bases, J shed 5 bases, and the junction held 17 bases outside the gene matches. CDR3 DNA sequence: TGCAGCGTTACAGGCAGCGGGACTAGAAAAGGGGACGAGCAGTACTTC. Amino acids: CSVTGSGTRKGDEQYF.

The CDR3 here is CASSPGWDRQPQHF. The CDR3 DNA follows: TGTGCCAGCAGCCCGGGATGGGATAGGCAGCCCCAGCATTTT. The chain employs TRBV11-2 and TRBJ1-5, with D hard to call. From germline, CDR1 is SGHAT and CDR2 FQNNGV. Trimming shortened V by 5 bases and J by 7 bases, and 15 bases separated the two germline ends. CDR3 length equals 14 residues. Using reference TRBV11-2 and TRBJ1-5 for the parts outside the CDR3, the full variable domain is EAGVAQSPRYKIIEKRQSVAFWCNPISGHATLYWYQQILGQGPKLLIQFQNNGVVDDSQLPKDRFSAERLKGVDSTLKIQPAKLEDSAVYLCASSPGWDRQPQHFGDGTRLSIL.

The chain carries TRBV6-5 and TRBJ2-1; 11 positions match TRBD2. CDR1 and CDR2 from the germline V gene are MNHEY and SVGAGI. V trimming: 8 bases; J trimming: 7 bases; junction bases outside the gene matches: 7. This CDR3 spans 14 amino acids. The CDR3 DNA reads as TGTGCCAGCCTTCTAGCGGGGGGTCAGAATGAGCAGTTCTTC. It specifies CASLLAGGQNEQFF.

This clone has just one count. The chain employs TRBV6-2 or TRBV6-3 and TRBJ2-1; 11 bases line up with TRBD2. CDR3 length: 15 residues. V trimming: 3 bases; J trimming: 4 bases; junction bases outside the gene matches: 2. Looked up from germline, CDR1 is MNHEY and CDR2 is SVGEGT. The CDR3 loop is CASSYLAGGYNEQFF. CDR3 DNA: TGTGCCAGCAGTTATCTAGCGGGGGGTTACAATGAGCAGTTCTTC.

This clone occurred once. J is TRBJ2-5 and V is TRBV5-6, with D possibly TRBD1 on 5 matching bases. Deletions cut 2 bases from V and 2 bases from J, with 10 bases between. Germline V lookup: CDR1 SGHDT, CDR2 YYEEEE. The CDR3 length is 14 residues. CDR3 loop: CASSFRGAQETQYF. The CDR3 coding sequence is TGTGCCAGCAGCTTCCGTGGGGCTCAAGAGACCCAGTACTTC.

The chain combines TRBV7-3 with TRBJ2-2; no definite D call. The CDR3 has 14 amino acids. The germline CDR1 and CDR2 sequences are SGHTA and FQGTGA. Trimming took off 6 bases at V and 4 bases at J, with 12 bases between the two ends. The CDR3 sequence: CASRNRQTTGELFF. CDR3 DNA: TGTGCCAGCAGAAACCGGCAGACCACCGGGGAGCTGTTTTTT.

This clone has at least ten counts. The CDR3 is CASSLSSSGSYEQFF. For the CDR3, the DNA is TGTGCCAGCAGCTTAAGTTCTAGCGGGAGTTATGAGCAGTTCTTC. The chain has TRBV7-3 and TRBJ2-1, with 10 bases lining up with TRBD2. J was trimmed by 8 bases and V by 1 base; bases with no gene match: 5. The CDR3 totals 15 residues. Germline V gene data show CDR1 as SGHTA and CDR2 as FQGTGA.

In nucleotides, the CDR3 is TGTGCCAGCTGCAGACAGGGGCACACTGAAGCTTTCTTT. This codes for CASCRQGHTEAFF. The chain recombines TRBV7-9 with TRBJ1-1; 8 bases align to TRBD1. V lost 8 bases, J lost 3 bases, and 5 bases stayed unmatched. This CDR3 is built from 13 residues. Germline CDR1 reads SEHNR; CDR2 reads FQNEAQ (reference sequence). Based on the CDR3 plus reference TRBV7-9 and TRBJ1-1, the full variable domain is DTGVSQNPRHKITKRGQNVTFRCDPISEHNRLYWYRQTLGQGPEFLTYFQNEAQLEKSRLLSDRFSAERPKGSFSTLEIQRTEQGDSAMYLCASCRQGHTEAFFGQGTRLTVV.

The gene calls are TRBV27 and TRBJ1-1; D not resolved. CDR1 and CDR2 (germline): MNHEY, SMNVEV (reference sequence). The ends were cut back, 0 bases at V and 0 bases at J, with 11 bases in the middle. The length of the CDR3 is 16 residues. CDR3 region: CASSLSAATMNTEAFF. CDR3 nucleotide sequence: TGTGCCAGCAGTTTATCGGCAGCTACAATGAACACTGAAGCTTTCTTT.

This chain connects TRBV3-1 (or the pseudogene TRBV3-2) to TRBJ2-1, with 11 bases fitting TRBD2. CDR1 and CDR2 from the germline V gene are LGHDT and YNNKEL (reference sequence). CDR3 length equals 14 residues. The V and J ends lost 0 bases and 10 bases, in that order; junction bases with no gene match: 2. CDR3 in amino acids: CASSQELAGVEQFF. The CDR3 nucleotides read TGTGCCAGCAGCCAAGAACTAGCGGGGGTAGAGCAGTTCTTC.

The rearrangement joins TRBV4-1 to TRBJ2-7; 10 nucleotides align to TRBD2. V shed 2 bases, J shed 3 bases, and the junction held 1 base outside the gene matches. This CDR3 has 14 amino acids. Germline V gives CDR1 MGHRA, CDR2 YSYEKL. The CDR3 bases are TGCGCCAGCAGCCAACCTAGCGGGGGCTACGAGCAGTACTTC. Protein: CASSQPSGGYEQYF.

The CDR3 sequence is CASSLGTAMATYNEQFF. CDR3 DNA: TGTGCCAGCAGCCTGGGGACTGCAATGGCCACCTACAATGAGCAGTTCTTC. The chain joins TRBV11-3 to TRBJ2-1; tentative D call: TRBD2 (6 bases). The CDR3 consists of 17 residues. Trimming cost V 5 bases and J 2 bases, with 19 bases left between them. Germline V CDR1 and CDR2: SGHNT, YENEEA.

The V and J genes are TRBV12-5 and TRBJ2-7, with 7 bases identical to TRBD1. The V gene's germline CDR1 is LGHNT and CDR2 FRNRAP. The V segment lost 7 bases and the J segment 4 bases; nucleotides outside the gene matches: 10. CDR3 length: 14 residues. The CDR3: CASALSGTAYEQYF. The DNA of the CDR3 is TGTGCTAGTGCCTTATCCGGGACAGCATACGAGCAGTACTTC.

This chain uses TRBV11-2 with TRBJ2-1; 7 nucleotides match TRBD2. The germline V gene has CDR1 SGHAT and CDR2 FQNNGV. Trimming took 4 bases from V and 3 from J; bases not matched to a gene: 6. The CDR3 has 15 residues. Here the CDR3 DNA reads TGTGCCAGCAGCTCTCTCCGGGGGGTCTACAATGAGCAGTTCTTC. This translates into CASSSLRGVYNEQFF. Drawing the rest from reference TRBV11-2 and TRBJ2-1, the complete variable domain is EAGVAQSPRYKIIEKRQSVAFWCNPISGHATLYWYQQILGQGPKLLIQFQNNGVVDDSQLPKDRFSAERLKGVDSTLKIQPAKLEDSAVYLCASSSLRGVYNEQFFGPGTRLTVL.

This clone appeared once. The V and J genes are TRBV7-9 and TRBJ2-2; D is perhaps TRBD1 (5 bases). The CDR3 sequence is 14 residues long. Germline lookup yields CDR1 SEHNR and CDR2 FQNEAQ (reference sequence). The V end was cut by 3 bases, the J end by 4 bases, with 9 bases between. The CDR3 coding sequence is TGTGCCAGCAGCTTTTTTAGGGGCACCGGGGAGCTGTTTTTT. Translated: CASSFFRGTGELFF.

The chain is built from TRBV5-5 and TRBJ1-1, with D unresolved. The CDR3 totals 14 residues. Trimming pared 5 bases from V and 5 bases from J, leaving 16 bases between. In germline, CDR1 is SGHKS, CDR2 YYEKEE (reference sequence). The CDR3 nucleotides are TGTGCCAGCAGATCAGAGCAACGGATAACTGAAGCTTTCTTT. Amino acids: CASRSEQRITEAFF.

The J gene is TRBJ1-2, the V gene TRBV7-2; D gene unclear. The V end lost 7 bases, the J end lost 4 bases, and 22 bases lay between the germline ends. Germline CDR1 SGHTA, CDR2 FQGNSA. CDR3 size: 16 residues. The DNA of the CDR3 is TGTGCCAGCACCCCTATTTCTTCAGAGGCGTTCTATGGCTACACCTTC. Protein: CASTPISSEAFYGYTF.